This TCR beta chain was profiled in a study of cytomegalovirus exposure and HLA in healthy donors. Study summary: Caucasian-associated ancestry cluster membership applied to 75% to 85% of around 400 genotyped donors.

Vbeta (60) and Jbeta (13) primers were used in the PCR. The table came from immunoSEQ multiplex PCR; TCRdb's copy has only in-frame clones and leaves some out. The sample includes hundreds of thousands of clones, about 80% of them seen just once. The germline gives CDR1 SGHVS, CDR2 FQNEAQ. The CDR3 totals 17 residues. V lost 1 base and J 0 bases, leaving 13 bases between the germline ends. The chain combines TRBV7-8 with TRBJ1-3; D ambiguous. The specimen was PBMCs. This receptor was identified in a woman in her thirties or forties in good health and CMV-seronegative. In nucleotides, the CDR3 is TGTGCCAGCAGCTTAGTTGGAGGGAGGAGCTCTGGAAACACCATATATTTT. It specifies CASSLVGGRSSGNTIYF.